The source of this T cell receptor beta chain is a study of cytomegalovirus exposure and HLA in healthy donors (dated by TCRdb to about 2017). About the investigation overall: An earlier analysis of some 550 of the donors reported 250 to 300 Gb of sequence data and some 120 million unique TCR beta sequences from 150 million to 200 million T cells. An early release covering 550 to 650 HLA-typed donors comprised approximately 290 gigabases of sequencing data and 85 million or so unique TCR sequences. Of the 350 to 450 genotyped donors, roughly 80% fell in the genetic ancestry cluster associated with self-reported Caucasian donors. The study was designed to test whether signatures of past pathogen exposure could be identified by cataloging public T cell receptors. The study used immunosequencing to profile the T cell repertoires of around 600 subjects and linked those repertoires to cytomegalovirus serostatus. Along with the approximately 700-subject first cohort, a separate validation cohort of approximately 110 different subjects was used. High-throughput TCR immunosequencing, statistical association of individual TCRs with disease status, and machine learning were combined to predict cytomegalovirus infection status. To study patterns of TCR occurrence, a later analysis re-analyzed previously published TCR beta repertoires from more than 550 donors and added high-resolution HLA genotyping. Rather than drawing on any new phenotypic data, the later analysis identified candidate immune exposures from TCR beta sequences and the way those sequences occurred across donors. An earlier analysis of roughly 580 of the donors used high-throughput TCR beta sequencing to judge whether each TCR beta V gene segment behaved as functional or pseudogenic. Donor age, sex, ethnicity and CMV serostatus were compiled together with the repertoire data. A later genetic analysis used genome-wide SNP genotypes for about 55% of the 666 donors, treating that subset as a discovery cohort. All discovery cohort repertoires had been generated using a single sequencing platform. HLA typing covered class I and class II loci at four-digit resolution. The number of typed donors differed by locus: about 620-630 for A, B, C, DRB1 and DQB1; 522 for DQA1; fewer than 610 for DPA1; and around 470 for DPB1. Roughly 5 DR-DQ haplotypes were handled as single units for association and clustering, since linkage in the cohort was strong. Among around 400 genotyped donors of the cohort, an average of about 220,000 unique TCR beta nucleotide sequences was sequenced per donor, of which approximately 18% were non-productive. Results the study describes overall, beyond this receptor: In a later analysis, HLA-associated TCR beta chains were found to be more clonally expanded and to have lower generation probabilities than equally common non-associated chains. Sequencing depth was assumed to be roughly uniform across donors in the presence/absence analyses, though that assumption may not hold. It was suggested by the authors that the approach could potentially be generalized to other disease states and immunological phenotypes. In vitro tests confirmed that a few of the cytomegalovirus-associated TCR beta chains recognize cytomegalovirus antigens. An earlier analysis of some 560 of the donors showed that most TCR beta V segments appeared in productive rearrangements either about 90% or about 30% of the time, which broadly matched IMGT annotations. The study listed 150 to 200 TCR beta chains as associated with cytomegalovirus. Because HLA typing was unavailable for some donors at each locus, only the typed subset was used in association tests. According to a later genetic analysis, donors in an Asian-associated ancestry cluster had fewer N-insertions in productive TCRs than the approximately 650-donor mean. Linkage disequilibrium might explain the correlated functional status among segregating V segments, but an unknown experimental factor could not be ruled out. A group of highly shared sequence variants was considered likely to be a technical artifact of the sequencing pipeline. The 87-base-pair reads could not distinguish some IMGT-functional V segments, including TRBV6-2 and TRBV6-3, so those segments were excluded. In both the original and validation cohorts, the classifier was reported to diagnose cytomegalovirus status with high specificity and sensitivity. CMV serostatus was the only immune exposure information available for the cohort. The cohort was sequenced for TCR beta chains only, and without alpha or paired-chain data the features that could be detected were limited. A later analysis found that most CMV-associated TCR beta chains appeared HLA-restricted, with HLA associations seemingly driven largely by CMV exposure. Seventeen rarely observed V segments, including chromosome 9 orphons, were excluded from the earlier analysis of several hundred of the donors because counts were too low. A further reported finding was that TCR beta sequences accurately predicted the HLA-A and HLA-B alleles for most subjects in the first cohort. Across donors, most TCR sequences were observed very rarely, whereas some public TCRs were present in many individuals. When HLA alleles, especially DR and DQ, strongly co-occurred, attributing TCR associations to individual alleles was difficult. According to a later analysis, TCR association rates differed among HLA loci, with DRB1 alleles showing the most associated TCRs and HLA-C alleles showing the fewest. An association between a missense DCLRE1C variant and V-gene and J-gene trimming of TCR beta chains was found in a later genetic analysis and replicated in an independent cohort. A later analysis reported that several top co-occurrence clusters appeared linked to parvovirus B19, influenza, CMV and Epstein-Barr virus. At a false discovery rate of 0.05, a later analysis linked about 16,000 TCR beta sequences to specific HLA alleles.

The cohort consisted of fewer than 700 healthy bone marrow donors. At the time of sampling, all cohort members were nominally healthy, though unrecorded immune exposures were likely present. The donor was CMV seronegative and belonged to the group of 352 seronegative cohort members. Every donor gave a peripheral blood sample, and the peripheral blood mononuclear cells from that sample were used for TCR beta sequencing. The Qiagen DNeasy Blood Extraction Kit was used to extract genomic DNA from the blood cell samples. Sequences LNHDA (CDR1) and SQIVND (CDR2) are obtained from the germline V gene (reference sequence). The CDR3 starts with the cysteine, ends with the phenylalanine, and has 14 residues. Just the 42-base CDR3 DNA is kept, in frame starting at base 1. Clipping removes 4 bases from V and 6 bases from J, with 3 as the unmatched junction base count. The protocol used for the library was the immunoSEQ multiplex PCR assay. A mixture of 60 forward primers for TCR Vbeta segments and 13 reverse primers for TCR Jbeta segments was used in the multiplex PCR. The CDR3 region of rearranged TCR beta genes was amplified from genomic DNA with a multiplex PCR assay. The Illumina HiSeq System was used to sequence the amplified TCR beta libraries as 87-base-pair reads. Turning to the authors' computational methods: In a later analysis, tens of millions of unique TCR beta chains were counted across the approximately 640 repertoires, and roughly 11 million of these chains were shared by at least two donors. Raw reads were error-corrected and collapsed into unique sequences with a nearest-neighbor algorithm that merged closely related sequences to remove PCR and sequencing errors. To assign V, D and J gene segments, CDR3 sequences were aligned to IMGT reference sequences. Each retained sequence needed at least a six-nucleotide match to both a V gene segment and a J gene segment. A rearrangement was called productive if the CDR3 had no stop codons and remained in frame with V and J, and every other rearrangement was called non-productive. Following IMGT convention, CDR3 was defined as the stretch from the second conserved V-encoded cysteine to the conserved J-encoded phenylalanine. The earlier analysis of about 590 of the donors excluded sequences that lacked an unambiguous match to a single V gene segment. An earlier analysis of 587 of the donors classified V segments as functional when productive rearrangements were above 56.7% and as segregating when the standard deviation between donors was above 5%. A statistical classification framework was developed to diagnose cytomegalovirus status using the catalog of TCR beta chain sequences. A later analysis assigned V and J genes by comparing TCR nucleotide sequences with IMGT/GENE-DB human TR gene sequences. In a later analysis, CDR3 sequences and most-parsimonious VDJ recombination scenarios were assigned using the TCRdist pipeline. In a later analysis, every TCR beta chain was defined by the combination of its CDR3 amino acid sequence and its V-gene family, and reads without a unique V-gene family were dropped. To address suspected cross-contamination and a sequencing artifact, a later analysis removed around 590 highly shared, low-generation-probability nucleotide sequences. A later analysis calculated a clonal expansion index for each public chain from normalized within-repertoire ranks of inferred template counts. In a later analysis, generation probabilities were computed using a VDJ recombination model fitted to out-of-frame rearrangements, and the results were checked against IGoR. In a later analysis, hypergeometric tests were used to score TCR-TCR, TCR-HLA and TCR-CMV co-occurrence, with a repertoire-size bias correction applied to TCR pairs. In a later analysis, false discovery rates were estimated by permuting HLA or CMV assignments 20 times. In a later analysis, co-occurring TCRs were grouped with DBSCAN, and TCRdist sequence similarity was added when clustering was performed within HLA-allele-positive subsets. Repertoires with fewer than 30,000 or more than 120,000 public chains, plus five repertoires with anomalous nucleotide sharing, were excluded from co-occurrence clustering. The table comes from immuneACCESS by way of TCRdb, which keeps in-frame sequences with V and J called. Part of the clones is missing from these tables; in studies checked, under half for an unresolved V gene and the rest for unknown reasons. That table gives V, J and clone size, and the DNA gave D and trimming. Present in this sample are approximately 90,000 clones, approximately 7.1% of which were seen just once. Jointly, the top ten make up about 2.1% of the sample.

There are a few counts of this clone. No cognate antigen has been identified for it. Nothing much larger sits one base from this clone, and base qualities are not available. This receptor was identified in a man in his forties or fifties in good health and CMV-seronegative. The sequenced sample consisted of PBMCs. In this chain, TRBV19 is recombined with TRBJ2-2; a stretch of 9 junction bases matches TRBD1. The DNA sequence reads TGTGCCAGTAGTAACACAGGGGGCTCCGGGGAGCTGTTTTTT. It is translated as CASSNTGGSGELFF.